These 19 T cell receptor beta chains share one sample of origin, sequenced in a study of blood T cell dynamics during melanoma immunotherapy. Noted time point: week 3, after first cycle of checkpoint inhibitor. Sequenced by immunoSEQ multiplex PCR; TCRdb stores in-frame clones only, minus some. The sample gives 10,000 to 13,000 clones, more than 70% of which show up once; approximately 6.4% is in the top ten. The sequences come from blood, collected from a patient treated with checkpoint blockade. These receptor sequences come from a human donor with melanoma.

This sequence joins TRBV18 and TRBJ1-1; no clear D. V shed 2 bases and J shed 6 bases, with 7 bases lying between them. The CDR3 sequence is 12 residues long. Germline CDR1 and CDR2: KGHSH and LQKENI. The CDR3 protein is CASSPRGPEAFF. CDR3 bases: TGTGCCAGCTCACCAAGAGGGCCTGAAGCTTTCTTT.

CDR3 residues: CASSPPGQRGGYTF. The CDR3, as DNA: TGTGCCAGCTCACCCCCGGGACAGAGAGGGGGCTACACCTTC. The chain employs TRBV18 and TRBJ1-2, with 7 bases aligning to TRBD1. Looked up from germline, CDR1 is KGHSH and CDR2 is LQKENI. The CDR3 is 14 residues long. Trimming cost V 3 bases and J 8 bases; bases outside gene matches: 9.

The chain is built from TRBV30 and TRBJ1-5, with D possibly being TRBD1 (5 bases). The V and J ends lost 3 bases and 6 bases respectively, with 15 bases between them. Germline V gives CDR1 GTSNPN, CDR2 SVGIG (reference sequence). The CDR3 is made up of 14 amino acids. The CDR3 region has the DNA TGTGCCTGGAGCCGAGGAGGGGTGGGTCAGCCCCAGCATTTT. The encoded protein is CAWSRGGVGQPQHF.

This clone appeared a single time. The V call is TRBV6-1, the J call TRBJ2-2; tentative D call: TRBD1 (6 bases). Germline V gene lookup returns CDR1 MNHNS and CDR2 SASEGT. The CDR3 consists of 16 residues. V lost 0 bases, J lost 0 bases, and 8 bases lay in between. The chain's CDR3 is CASSEAGGSNTGELFF. The CDR3 DNA reads TGTGCCAGCAGTGAAGCAGGGGGTTCGAACACCGGGGAGCTGTTTTTT.

This chain uses TRBV7-2 with TRBJ2-7; D remains ambiguous. Trimming cost V 5 bases and J 0 bases, with 14 bases left between them. Germline V gives CDR1 SGHTA, CDR2 FQGNSA. The CDR3 totals 15 residues. The CDR3 DNA is TGTGCCAGCAGCCCCGACACGCTAATCTCCTACGAGCAGTACTTC. It encodes CASSPDTLISYEQYF. Variable domain in full (rest from reference TRBV7-2 and TRBJ2-7): GAGVSQSPSNKVTEKGKDVELRCDPISGHTALYWYRQSLGQGLEFLIYFQGNSAPDKSGLPSDRFSAERTGGSVSTLTIQRTQQEDSAVYLCASSPDTLISYEQYFGPGTRLTVT.

The chain employs TRBV7-2 and TRBJ2-5; 9 bases fit TRBD2. V gave up 5 bases and J gave up 5 bases; unmatched junction bases: 12. Germline CDR1 reads SGHTA; CDR2 reads FQGNSA. This CDR3 has 16 amino acids. The CDR3 protein is CASSPVGRGGRETQYF. CDR3 in DNA: TGTGCCAGCAGCCCGGTCGGGCGGGGGGGCCGGGAGACCCAGTACTTC.

This rearrangement joins TRBV7-2 to TRBJ1-1; 8 bases are a match to TRBD1. Trimming at V came to 5 bases and at J to 6 bases, leaving 8 bases not matched to a gene. CDR3 length: 14 amino acids. CDR1 SGHTA and CDR2 FQGNSA come from the germline V gene. The CDR3, as DNA: TGTGCCAGCAGCCGAAACAGGGGGAGGGCTGAAGCTTTCTTT. Its translation is CASSRNRGRAEAFF.

This sequence joins TRBV2 and TRBJ1-2, with 7 positions matching TRBD1. Germline V gene sequence: CDR1 SNHLY, CDR2 FYNNEI. V was pared by 9 bases and J by 10 bases, with 5 bases of the junction left unmatched. The CDR3 is 10 residues long. CDR3 nucleotide sequence: TGTGCCAGAAGGGGGACAGTCTACACCTTC. This gives the protein CARRGTVYTF. The complete variable domain, with remaining parts taken from reference TRBV2 and TRBJ1-2, reads EPEVTQTPSHQVTQMGQEVILRCVPISNHLYFYWYRQILGQKVEFLVSFYNNEISEKSEIFDDQFSVERPDGSNFTLKIRSTKLEDSAMYFCARRGTVYTFGSGTRLTVV.

The J gene is TRBJ1-2, the V gene TRBV4-3, with TRBD1 matching over 8 bases. The germline gives CDR1 LGHNA, CDR2 YSLEER. V shed 4 bases and J 1 base; nucleotides not matched to a gene: 5. This CDR3 contains 15 residues. This chain's CDR3 is CASSPGTGDNYGYTF. The CDR3 DNA is TGCGCCAGCAGCCCCGGGACAGGTGATAACTATGGCTACACCTTC.

This sequence joins TRBV7-7 and TRBJ1-4, with 12 bases matching TRBD1. CDR1 is SSHAT, CDR2 FNYEAQ, per germline (reference sequence). The CDR3 contains 15 residues. V trimming: 1 base; J trimming: 10 bases; junction bases outside the gene matches: 4. This CDR3 is CASSLVPGQGAKLFF. The CDR3 nucleotides read TGTGCCAGCAGCTTAGTCCCGGGACAGGGGGCAAAACTGTTTTTT.

This chain connects TRBV14 to TRBJ1-2, with 9 nucleotides matching TRBD1. The germline V gene encodes CDR1 SGHDN and CDR2 FVKESK. The CDR3 consists of 14 residues. V lost 5 bases and J lost 4; bases outside the gene matches: 5. The CDR3 DNA reads as TGTGCCAGCAGCGCCAAGACAGGGGGCTATGGCTACACCTTC. Amino acids: CASSAKTGGYGYTF. The complete variable domain, with remaining parts taken from reference TRBV14 and TRBJ1-2, reads EAGVTQFPSHSVIEKGQTVTLRCDPISGHDNLYWYRRVMGKEIKFLLHFVKESKQDESGMPNNRFLAERTGGTYSTLKVQPAELEDSGVYFCASSAKTGGYGYTFGSGTRLTVV.

The rearrangement joins TRBV6-4 to TRBJ2-2; 7 positions agree with TRBD1. After removal of 10 bases from V and 3 bases from J, the junction contained 23 bases not matched to a gene. Germline loops: CDR1 MRHNA, CDR2 SNTAGT. The CDR3 consists of 19 residues. CDR3 bases: TGTGCCACCAGGACAGGCCCGGCCGGGCCACACTTAGACACCGGGGAGCTGTTTTTT. Translated, it gives CATRTGPAGPHLDTGELFF.

The rearrangement links TRBV6-1 to TRBJ2-3; 12 bases are shared with TRBD1. The CDR3 is made up of 15 amino acids. The V segment lost 6 bases and the J segment 5 bases; nucleotides outside the gene matches: 6. Per the germline V gene, CDR1 is MNHNS and CDR2 is SASEGT. The CDR3 here is CASRSGTGGGDTQYF. The DNA of the CDR3 is TGTGCCAGCAGGTCCGGGACAGGGGGCGGAGATACGCAGTATTTT.

With respect to this clone: A read error may account for a junction end that differs from germline. The genes are TRBV29-1 and TRBJ1-1; D might be TRBD1 (5 bases). CDR3 length equals 13 residues. The germline CDR1 and CDR2 sequences are SQVTM and ANQGSEA. The CDR3 nucleotides read TGCAGCGTTGGGTTTCGGGGGAACCCTGAAGCTTTCTTT. It encodes CSVGFRGNPEAFF.

The chain employs TRBV10-1 and TRBJ1-1; 7 bases match TRBD1. Trimming removed 5 bases from V and 2 bases from J; junction bases left unmatched: 8. Germline CDR1 is WNHNN and CDR2 is SYGVQD (reference sequence). The CDR3 loop spans 15 amino acids. In nucleotides, the CDR3 is TGCGCCAGCAGTCCCAGCCAGGGGGTTAACACTGAAGCTTTCTTT. The encoded protein is CASSPSQGVNTEAFF.

The J gene is TRBJ1-6, the V gene TRBV7-6, with D tentatively TRBD1 (6 bases). The length of the CDR3 is 15 residues. Trimming removed 3 bases from V and 7 bases from J, with 13 bases in between. Germline CDR1 SGHVS, CDR2 FNYEAQ. The CDR3: CASSFRGAGNSPLHF. CDR3 in DNA: TGTGCCAGCAGCTTTCGGGGGGCAGGCAATTCACCCCTCCACTTT.

The chain couples TRBV19 to TRBJ2-3; 9 bases align to TRBD1. This CDR3 contains 13 residues. The trim removed 5 bases at V and 7 bases at J, leaving 4 bases unmatched. Germline loops: CDR1 LNHDA, CDR2 SQIVND (reference sequence). The DNA for the CDR3 is TGTGCCAGTAGTTCCGACAGGGGGAATACGCAGTATTTT. Its translation: CASSSDRGNTQYF.

The CDR3, as DNA: TGTGCCAGCAGCCCGGGGGGACAGGGGATGAACACTGAAGCTTTCTTT. Translated: CASSPGGQGMNTEAFF. The chain uses TRBV7-3 and TRBJ1-1; TRBD1 agrees at 10 bases. After removal of 5 bases from V and 0 bases from J, the junction contained 6 bases not matched to a gene. Germline loops: CDR1 SGHTA, CDR2 FQGTGA. The CDR3 loop spans 16 amino acids.

The chain has TRBV6-5 and TRBJ1-1, with 9 nucleotides matching TRBD1. The germline V gene has CDR1 MNHEY and CDR2 SVGAGI. After removal of 2 bases from V and 4 bases from J, the junction contained 5 bases not matched to a gene. The CDR3 has 15 residues. The CDR3 region has the DNA TGTGCCAGCAGTTACCTGGGACAGGGCCCCACTGAAGCTTTCTTT. Translating gives CASSYLGQGPTEAFF.